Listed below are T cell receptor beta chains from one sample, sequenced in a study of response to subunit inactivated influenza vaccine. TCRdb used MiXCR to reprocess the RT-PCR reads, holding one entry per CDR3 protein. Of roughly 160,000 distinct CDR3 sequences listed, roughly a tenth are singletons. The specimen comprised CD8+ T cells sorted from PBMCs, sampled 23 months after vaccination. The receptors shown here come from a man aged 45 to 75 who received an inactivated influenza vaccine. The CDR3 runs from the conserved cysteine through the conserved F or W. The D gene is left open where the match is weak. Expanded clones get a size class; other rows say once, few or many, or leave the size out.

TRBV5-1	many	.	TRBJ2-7	CASSFEPNLGPGYEQYF	TGCGCCAGCAGCTTCGAACCAAACCTAGGCCCCGGATACGAGCAGTACTTC
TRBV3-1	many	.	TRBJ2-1	CASSQDIGTANNEQFF	TGTGCCAGCAGCCAGGACATCGGGACGGCTAACAATGAGCAGTTCTTC
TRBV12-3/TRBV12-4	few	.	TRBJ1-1	CASSISNTEAFF	TGTGCCAGCAGCATCAGTAACACTGAAGCTTTCTTT
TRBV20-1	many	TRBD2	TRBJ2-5	CSADKLAGGEETQYF	TGCAGTGCTGATAAACTAGCGGGGGGCGAAGAGACCCAGTACTTC
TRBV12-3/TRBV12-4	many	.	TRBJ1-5	CASSLSKSSNQPQHF	TGTGCCAGCAGTTTATCCAAGTCAAGCAATCAGCCCCAGCATTTT
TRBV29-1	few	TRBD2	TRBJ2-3	CSAILAGVVDTQYF	TGCAGCGCTATACTAGCGGGAGTTGTAGATACGCAGTATTTT
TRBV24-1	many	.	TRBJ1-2	CATSDLLGAGYTF	TGTGCCACCAGTGATTTGCTTGGGGCTGGCTACACCTTC
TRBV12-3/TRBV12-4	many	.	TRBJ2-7	CASSFGAEQYF	TGTGCCAGCAGTTTCGGCGCGGAGCAGTACTTC
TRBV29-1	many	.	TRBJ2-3	CSVWGGADTQYF	TGCAGCGTTTGGGGCGGGGCAGATACGCAGTATTTT
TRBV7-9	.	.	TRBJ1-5	CASSLGAGQPQHF	TGTGCCAGCAGCTTAGGGGCCGGGCAGCCCCAGCATTTT
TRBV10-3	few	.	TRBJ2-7	CAISEPGAYEQYF	TGTGCCATCAGTGAGCCAGGGGCTTACGAGCAGTACTTC
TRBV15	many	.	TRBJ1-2	CATSRQDNTNYGYTF	TGTGCCACCAGCAGGCAGGACAACACAAACTATGGCTACACCTTC
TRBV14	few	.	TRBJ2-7	CASSQGYKGFAYEQYF	TGTGCCAGCAGCCAAGGATACAAGGGGTTCGCCTACGAGCAGTACTTC
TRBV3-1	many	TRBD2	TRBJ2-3	CASSPILAGDTDTQYF	TGTGCCAGCAGCCCCATACTAGCGGGGGACACAGATACGCAGTATTTT